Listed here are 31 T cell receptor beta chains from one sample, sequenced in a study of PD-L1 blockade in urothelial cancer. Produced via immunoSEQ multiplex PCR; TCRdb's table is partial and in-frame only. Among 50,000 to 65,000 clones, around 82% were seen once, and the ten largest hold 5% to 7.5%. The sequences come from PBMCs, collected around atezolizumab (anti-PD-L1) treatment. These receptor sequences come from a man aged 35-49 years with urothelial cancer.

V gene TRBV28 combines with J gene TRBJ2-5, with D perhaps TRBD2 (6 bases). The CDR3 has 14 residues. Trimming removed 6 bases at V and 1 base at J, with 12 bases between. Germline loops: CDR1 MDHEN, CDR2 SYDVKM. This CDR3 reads CASRPPGLQETQYF. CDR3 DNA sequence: TGTGCCAGCAGACCACCGGGACTCCAAGAGACCCAGTACTTC.

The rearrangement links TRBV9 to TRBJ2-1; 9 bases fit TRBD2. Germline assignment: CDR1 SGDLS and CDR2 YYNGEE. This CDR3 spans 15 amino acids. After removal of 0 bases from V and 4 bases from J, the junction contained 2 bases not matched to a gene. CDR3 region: CASSVATSGYNEQFF. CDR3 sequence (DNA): TGTGCCAGCAGCGTAGCGACTAGCGGATACAATGAGCAGTTCTTC. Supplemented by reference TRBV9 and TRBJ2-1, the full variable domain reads DSGVTQTPKHLITATGQRVTLRCSPRSGDLSVYWYQQSLDQGLQFLIQYYNGEERAKGNILERFSAQQFPDLHSELNLSSLELGDSALYFCASSVATSGYNEQFFGPGTRLTVL.

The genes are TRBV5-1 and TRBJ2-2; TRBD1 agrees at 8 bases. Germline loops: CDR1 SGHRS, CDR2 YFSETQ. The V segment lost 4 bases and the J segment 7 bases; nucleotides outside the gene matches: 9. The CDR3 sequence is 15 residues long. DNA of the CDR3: TGCGCCAGCAGCATAGGGACAGGCTTTAGCGGGGAGCTGTTTTTT. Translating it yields CASSIGTGFSGELFF.

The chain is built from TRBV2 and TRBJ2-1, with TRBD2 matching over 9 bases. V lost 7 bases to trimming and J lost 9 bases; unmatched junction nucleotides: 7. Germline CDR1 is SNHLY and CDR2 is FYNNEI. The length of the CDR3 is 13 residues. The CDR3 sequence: CASKASGKGEQFF. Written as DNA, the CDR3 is TGTGCCAGCAAGGCTAGCGGGAAGGGTGAGCAGTTCTTC.

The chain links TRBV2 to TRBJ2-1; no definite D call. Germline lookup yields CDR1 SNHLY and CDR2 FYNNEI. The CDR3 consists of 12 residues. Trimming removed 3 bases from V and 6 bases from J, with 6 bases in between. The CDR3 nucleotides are TGTGCCAGCAGTGAGAGTGGCAATGAGCAGTTCTTC. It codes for CASSESGNEQFF.

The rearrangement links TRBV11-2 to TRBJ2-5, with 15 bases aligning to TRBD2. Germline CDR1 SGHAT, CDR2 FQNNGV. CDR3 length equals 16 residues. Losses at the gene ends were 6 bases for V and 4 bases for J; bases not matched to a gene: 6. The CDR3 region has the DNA TGTGCCAGCAGGGCCCAGGGACTAGCGGGAGGAGAGACCCAGTACTTC. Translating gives CASRAQGLAGGETQYF.

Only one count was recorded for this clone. For the CDR3, the DNA is TGTGCCAGCAGCTTACAAGCGGGAGGGCTCTACAATGAGCAGTTCTTC. Its protein product is CASSLQAGGLYNEQFF. The J gene is TRBJ2-1, the V gene TRBV7-6; 10 nucleotides align to TRBD2. V lost 2 bases and J lost 3; bases outside the gene matches: 4. This CDR3 spans 16 amino acids. The germline V gene has CDR1 SGHVS and CDR2 FNYEAQ.

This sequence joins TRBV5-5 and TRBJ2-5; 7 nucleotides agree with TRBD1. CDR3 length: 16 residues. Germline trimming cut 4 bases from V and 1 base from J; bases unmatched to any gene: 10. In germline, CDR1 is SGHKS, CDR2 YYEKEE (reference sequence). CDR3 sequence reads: CASSQRSQGFQETQYF. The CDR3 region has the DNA TGTGCCAGCAGCCAGAGGTCACAGGGGTTCCAAGAGACCCAGTACTTC.

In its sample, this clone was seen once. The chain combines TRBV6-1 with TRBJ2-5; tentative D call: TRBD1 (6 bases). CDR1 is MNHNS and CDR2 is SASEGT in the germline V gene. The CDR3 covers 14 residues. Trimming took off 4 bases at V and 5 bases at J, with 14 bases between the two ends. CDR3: CASSVNRVRETQYF. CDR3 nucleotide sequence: TGTGCCAGCAGTGTTAACAGGGTACGGGAGACCCAGTACTTC.

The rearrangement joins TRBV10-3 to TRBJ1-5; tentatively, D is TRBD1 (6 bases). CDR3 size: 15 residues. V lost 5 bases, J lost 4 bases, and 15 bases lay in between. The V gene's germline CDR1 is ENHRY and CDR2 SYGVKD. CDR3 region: CAISPLGGVNQPQHF. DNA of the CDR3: TGTGCCATCAGTCCACTAGGGGGGGTGAATCAGCCCCAGCATTTT.

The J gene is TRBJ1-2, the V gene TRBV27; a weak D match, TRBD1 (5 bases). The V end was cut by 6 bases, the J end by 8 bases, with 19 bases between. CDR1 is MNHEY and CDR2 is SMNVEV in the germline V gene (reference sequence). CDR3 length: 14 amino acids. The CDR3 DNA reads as TGTGCCAGCAGCCCCCCGGAGGGGATGAAAGGCTACACCTTC. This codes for CASSPPEGMKGYTF.

CDR3 amino acids: CASSVGVAGGVGEQFF. CDR3 nucleotide sequence: TGTGCCAGCAGCGTAGGGGTAGCGGGAGGGGTAGGTGAGCAGTTCTTC. The rearrangement uses TRBV9 and TRBJ2-1, with 11 bases matching TRBD2. V was clipped by 0 bases and J by 9 bases; unmatched bases: 8. The V gene's germline CDR1 is SGDLS and CDR2 YYNGEE. CDR3 length: 16 residues. Supplemented by reference TRBV9 and TRBJ2-1, the full variable domain reads DSGVTQTPKHLITATGQRVTLRCSPRSGDLSVYWYQQSLDQGLQFLIQYYNGEERAKGNILERFSAQQFPDLHSELNLSSLELGDSALYFCASSVGVAGGVGEQFFGPGTRLTVL.

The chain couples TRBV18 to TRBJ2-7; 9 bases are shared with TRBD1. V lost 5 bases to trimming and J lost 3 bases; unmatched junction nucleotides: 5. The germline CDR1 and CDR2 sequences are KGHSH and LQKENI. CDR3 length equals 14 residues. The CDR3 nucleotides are TGTGCCAGCTCAAGGGACAGGGTCCACTACGAGCAGTACTTC. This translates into CASSRDRVHYEQYF.

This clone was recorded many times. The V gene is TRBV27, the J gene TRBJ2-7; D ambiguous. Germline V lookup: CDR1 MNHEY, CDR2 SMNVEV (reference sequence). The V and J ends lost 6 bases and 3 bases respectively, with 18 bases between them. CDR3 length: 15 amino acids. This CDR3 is CASSPILSMNYEQYF. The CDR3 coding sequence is TGTGCCAGCAGCCCCATCCTTAGTATGAACTACGAGCAGTACTTC.

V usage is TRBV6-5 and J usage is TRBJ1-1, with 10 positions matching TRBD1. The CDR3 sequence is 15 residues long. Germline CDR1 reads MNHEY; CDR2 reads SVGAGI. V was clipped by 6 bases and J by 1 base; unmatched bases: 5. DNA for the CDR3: TGTGCCAGCAGGGACGACAGGGGGCGGAACACTGAAGCTTTCTTT. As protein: CASRDDRGRNTEAFF.

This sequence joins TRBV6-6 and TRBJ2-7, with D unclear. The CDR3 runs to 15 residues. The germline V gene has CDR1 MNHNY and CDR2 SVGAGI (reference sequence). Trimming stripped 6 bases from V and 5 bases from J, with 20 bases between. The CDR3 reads CASSNFLSDWDEQYF. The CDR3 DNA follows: TGTGCCAGCAGCAATTTCCTCAGCGACTGGGACGAGCAGTACTTC.

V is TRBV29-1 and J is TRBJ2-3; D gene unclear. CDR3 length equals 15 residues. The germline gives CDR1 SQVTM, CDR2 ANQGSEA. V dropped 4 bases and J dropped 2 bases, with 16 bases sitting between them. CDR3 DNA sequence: TGCAGCGTTGCCCCCTACCATTCGTACACAGATACGCAGTATTTT. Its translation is CSVAPYHSYTDTQYF.

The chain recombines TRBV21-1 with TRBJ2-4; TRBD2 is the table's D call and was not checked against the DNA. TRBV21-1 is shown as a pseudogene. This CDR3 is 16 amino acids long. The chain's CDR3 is CAILSRGGEAKNIQYF. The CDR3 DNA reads TGTGCCATCTTGTCTAGGGGCGGGGAGGCCAAAAACATTCAGTACTTC.

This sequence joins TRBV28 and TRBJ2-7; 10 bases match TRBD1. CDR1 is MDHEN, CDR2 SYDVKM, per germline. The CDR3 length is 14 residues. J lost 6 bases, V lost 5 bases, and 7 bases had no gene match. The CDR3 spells CASSQGQGWIEQYF. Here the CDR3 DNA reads TGTGCCAGCAGTCAGGGACAGGGGTGGATCGAGCAGTACTTC.

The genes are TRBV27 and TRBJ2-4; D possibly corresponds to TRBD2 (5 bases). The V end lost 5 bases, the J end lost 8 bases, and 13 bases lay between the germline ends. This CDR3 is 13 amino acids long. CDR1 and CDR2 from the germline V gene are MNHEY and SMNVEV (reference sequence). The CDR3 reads CASSRPRGDIQYF. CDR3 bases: TGTGCCAGCAGTCGGCCCCGGGGAGACATTCAGTACTTC.

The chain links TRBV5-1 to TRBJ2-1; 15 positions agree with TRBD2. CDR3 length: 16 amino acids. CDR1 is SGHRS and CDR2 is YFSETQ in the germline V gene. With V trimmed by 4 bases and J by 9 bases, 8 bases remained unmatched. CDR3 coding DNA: TGCGCCAGCAGCACGGGACTAGCGGGAGGCCAGCCTGAGCAGTTCTTC. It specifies CASSTGLAGGQPEQFF.

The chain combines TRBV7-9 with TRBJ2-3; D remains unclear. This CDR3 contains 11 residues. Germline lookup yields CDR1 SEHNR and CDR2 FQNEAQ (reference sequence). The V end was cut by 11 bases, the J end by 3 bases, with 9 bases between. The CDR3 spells CAGELTDTQYF. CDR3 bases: TGTGCCGGAGAACTAACAGATACGCAGTATTTT.

Here the CDR3 DNA reads TGCGCCAGCAGCGCCAATCGCAACAGGGCGCCCAATGAAAAACTGTTTTTT. Amino acids: CASSANRNRAPNEKLFF. This chain uses TRBV5-1 with TRBJ1-4, with TRBD1 as a possible D gene (6 bases). CDR1 is SGHRS and CDR2 is YFSETQ in the germline V gene. CDR3 length: 17 residues. V was shortened by 4 bases and J by 5 bases, with 21 bases between the two germline ends. The full variable domain, completed using reference TRBV5-1 and TRBJ1-4, is KAGVTQTPRYLIKTRGQQVTLSCSPISGHRSVSWYQQTPGQGLQFLFEYFSETQRNKGNFPGRFSGRQFSNSRSEMNVSTLELGDSALYLCASSANRNRAPNEKLFFGSGTQLSVL.

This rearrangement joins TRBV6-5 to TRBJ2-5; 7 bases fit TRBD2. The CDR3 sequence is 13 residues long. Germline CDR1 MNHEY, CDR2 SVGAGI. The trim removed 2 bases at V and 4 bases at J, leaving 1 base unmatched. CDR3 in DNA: TGTGCCAGCAGTTACGGGGGGGGAGAGACCCAGTACTTC. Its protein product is CASSYGGGETQYF.

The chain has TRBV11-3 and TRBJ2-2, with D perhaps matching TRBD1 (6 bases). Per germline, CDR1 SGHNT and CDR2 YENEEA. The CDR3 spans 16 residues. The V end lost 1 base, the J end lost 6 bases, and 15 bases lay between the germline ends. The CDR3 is CASSLGDRRFAGELFF. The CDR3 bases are TGTGCCAGCAGCTTAGGCGACAGGAGATTCGCCGGGGAGCTGTTTTTT.

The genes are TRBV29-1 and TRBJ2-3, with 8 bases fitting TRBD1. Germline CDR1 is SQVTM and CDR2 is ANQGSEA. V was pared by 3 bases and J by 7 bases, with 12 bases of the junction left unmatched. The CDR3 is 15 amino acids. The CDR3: CSVDLDRANSYTQYF. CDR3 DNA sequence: TGCAGCGTTGACCTGGACAGGGCCAATTCTTATACGCAGTATTTT.

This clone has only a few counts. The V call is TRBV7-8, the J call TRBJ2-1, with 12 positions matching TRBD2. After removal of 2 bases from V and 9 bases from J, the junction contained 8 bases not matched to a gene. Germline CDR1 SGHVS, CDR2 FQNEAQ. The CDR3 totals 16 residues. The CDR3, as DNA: TGTGCCAGCAGCTTATCTCTAGCGGGAGGGCCGTCTGAGCAGTTCTTC. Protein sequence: CASSLSLAGGPSEQFF. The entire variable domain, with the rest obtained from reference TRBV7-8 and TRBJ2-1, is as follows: GAGVSQSPRYKVAKRGQDVALRCDPISGHVSLFWYQQALGQGPEFLTYFQNEAQLDKSGLPSDRFFAERPEGSVSTLKIQRTQQEDSAVYLCASSLSLAGGPSEQFFGPGTRLTVL.

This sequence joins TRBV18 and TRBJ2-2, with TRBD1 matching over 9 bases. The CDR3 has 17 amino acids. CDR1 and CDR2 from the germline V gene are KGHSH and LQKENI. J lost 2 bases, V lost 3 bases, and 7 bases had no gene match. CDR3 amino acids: CASSPQLGQGNTGELFF. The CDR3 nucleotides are TGTGCCAGCTCACCTCAGCTGGGACAGGGTAACACCGGGGAGCTGTTTTTT.

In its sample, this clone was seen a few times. The CDR3 region is CASRPPLASSSYNEQFF. As DNA, the CDR3 is TGTGCCAGCAGGCCGCCACTAGCGTCAAGCTCCTACAATGAGCAGTTCTTC. The chain recombines TRBV5-5 with TRBJ2-1; 7 nucleotides agree with TRBD2. The CDR3 loop spans 17 amino acids. V dropped 5 bases and J dropped 0; count of bases not matched to a gene: 11. Germline loops: CDR1 SGHKS, CDR2 YYEKEE (reference sequence).

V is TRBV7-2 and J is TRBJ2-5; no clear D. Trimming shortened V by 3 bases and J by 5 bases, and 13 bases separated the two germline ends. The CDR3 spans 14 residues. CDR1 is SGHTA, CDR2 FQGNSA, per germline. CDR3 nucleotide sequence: TGTGCCAGCAGCTTGCAGCAGGCCACGGAGACCCAGTACTTC. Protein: CASSLQQATETQYF.

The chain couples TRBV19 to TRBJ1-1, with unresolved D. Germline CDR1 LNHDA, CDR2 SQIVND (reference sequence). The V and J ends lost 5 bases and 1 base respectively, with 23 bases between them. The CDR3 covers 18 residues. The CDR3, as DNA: TGTGCCAGTAGTCCTGGCCAGATTCGGGAGAGTACGAACACTGAAGCTTTCTTT. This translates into CASSPGQIRESTNTEAFF.